This T cell receptor (beta chain) was obtained from a study of Ad26.COV2.S vaccination and SARS-CoV-2 variants. Study-wide points: Measurements of TCR breadth and depth may have given underestimates of the total T cell responses. Breadth measured for non-spike TCRs was similar across vaccine and placebo recipients.

TCRdb's copy holds only in-frame clones and misses some; the assay was immunoSEQ multiplex PCR. The profile shows about 680,000 clones, 89% of them singletons. The germline V gene has CDR1 SGHRS and CDR2 YFSETQ. The V gene lost 0 bases and the J gene lost 4 bases, with 10 bases spanning the gap. CDR3 length equals 14 residues. Note on this clone: The antigen is unknown.

The sample's treatment: 19 received Ad26.COV2.S at low or high dose, single or two shots; several received placebo; per-sample allocation not given. The investigators took samples on day 63 after the first vaccine or placebo injection. Based in Boston, the donor was an adult of 18-55 years. This TCR was recovered from a person aged 18-65 years who received the Ad26.COV2.S COVID-19 vaccine or a placebo. The chain links TRBV5-1 to TRBJ2-5; D is possibly TRBD2 (5 bases). The sequences come from peripheral blood, collected in a trial of Ad26.COV2.S vaccine versus placebo. CDR3 amino acids: CASSLEGEGETQYF. The CDR3 DNA is TGCGCCAGCAGCTTGGAAGGTGAGGGAGAGACCCAGTACTTC.